What follows are 13 T cell receptor beta chains derived from one specimen sequenced in a study of human T cells and chemical hapten exposure. TCRdb itself ran the RACE reads through MiXCR, one entry per CDR3 protein. This sample yields roughly 120,000 distinct CDR3 sequences, of which about 8.2% are seen a single time; about 1.8% belongs to the top ten. Time point of the sample: healthy volunteer bleed at 2 weeks. The template was total RNA from unfractionated whole blood. The material sequenced was whole blood. The receptors shown here come from a male donor in good health. Some clones in this sample may be carry-over from other donors' samples.

This clonotype has a handful of counts. The chain uses TRBV7-3 and TRBJ2-7; D is undetermined. The CDR3 is made up of 13 amino acids. V was cut by 6 bases and J by 6 bases, with 15 bases left in between. Germline V gene lookup returns CDR1 SGHTA and CDR2 FQGTGA. The CDR3 bases are TGTGCCAGCAGTCCTTCCGGCACCTCCGAGCAGTACTTC. Translated, it gives CASSPSGTSEQYF. The entire variable domain, with the rest obtained from reference TRBV7-3 and TRBJ2-7, is as follows: GAGVSQTPSNKVTEKGKYVELRCDPISGHTALYWYRQSLGQGPEFLIYFQGTGAADDSGLPNDRFFAVRPEGSVSTLKIQRTERGDSAVYLCASSPSGTSEQYFGPGTRLTVT.

This chain uses TRBV12-3 or TRBV12-4 with TRBJ2-5; weak D call: TRBD1 (6 bases). This CDR3 comprises 15 residues. Trimming removed 3 bases at V and 4 bases at J, with 15 bases between. CDR3 region: CASSLGNRVRETQYF. CDR3 DNA: TGTGCCAGCAGTTTGGGTAACAGGGTGAGAGAGACCCAGTACTTC.

This clonotype has a count of ten or more. The gene calls are TRBV18 and TRBJ1-5; TRBD1 might be the D (5 bases). This CDR3 is 12 amino acids long. The V gene lost 3 bases and the J gene lost 9 bases, with 9 bases spanning the gap. Germline assignment: CDR1 KGHSH and CDR2 LQKENI. The CDR3 DNA is TGTGCCAGCTCACCTCAGAGGGGGCCCCAGCATTTT. Translating gives CASSPQRGPQHF. The variable domain in full, with the rest retrieved from reference TRBV18 and TRBJ1-5, is NAGVMQNPRHLVRRRGQEARLRCSPMKGHSHVYWYRQLPEEGLKFMVYLQKENIIDESGMPKERFSAEFPKEGPSILRIQQVVRGDSAAYFCASSPQRGPQHFGDGTRLSIL.

This clonotype was recorded a few times. This chain joins TRBV7-9 and TRBJ2-7; D gene unclear. With 4 bases removed from V and 7 bases from J, the gap between germline ends came to 11 bases. The length of the CDR3 is 12 residues. Germline-derived CDR1 and CDR2 are SEHNR and FQNEAQ (reference sequence). The CDR3: CASSSSRSEQYF. In nucleotides, the CDR3 is TGTGCCAGCAGCTCCTCCCGGTCTGAGCAGTACTTC.

The table lists this clonotype with a few counts. The chain combines TRBV7-9 with TRBJ1-2; D is ambiguous. V lost 1 base and J lost 14, with 11 bases in between. Germline CDR1 SEHNR, CDR2 FQNEAQ (reference sequence). CDR3 size: 11 residues. In DNA form, the CDR3 reads TGTGCCAGCAGCTTAGATACCTCCTATACCTTC. Translated: CASSLDTSYTF.

The gene calls are TRBV6-1 and TRBJ2-5; D is perhaps TRBD1 or TRBD2 (5 bases each). Germline V gene lookup returns CDR1 MNHNS and CDR2 SASEGT. V was clipped by 8 bases and J by 4 bases, with 17 bases between them. The CDR3 totals 14 residues. CDR3 sequence: CASVGDGRRETQYF. CDR3 bases: TGTGCCAGCGTCGGGGACGGCCGAAGAGAGACCCAGTACTTC.

This clonotype was observed a handful of times. One end of the junction does not line up with germline, which may come from a read error. The gene calls are TRBV5-1 and TRBJ2-3; 10 bases line up with TRBD1. CDR1 and CDR2 (germline): SGHRS, YFSETQ. This CDR3 has 15 residues. CDR3 loop: CASRLGQGPTDTQYF. The CDR3 coding sequence is TGCGCCAGCAGATTGGGACAGGGGCCCACAGATACGCAGTATTTT.

This clonotype was observed a handful of times. For the CDR3, the DNA is TGTGCTAGTGGTTTGGTACTGGGACAGGGGGCATCTGAGCAGTTCTTC. Amino acid sequence: CASGLVLGQGASEQFF. The chain employs TRBV12-5 and TRBJ2-1, with 12 bases identical to TRBD1. The CDR3 length is 16 residues. Losses at the gene ends were 0 bases for V and 9 bases for J; bases not matched to a gene: 6. Germline lookup yields CDR1 LGHNT and CDR2 FRNRAP.

This clonotype was counted between two and nine times. The gene calls are TRBV29-1 and TRBJ2-3; unclear D gene. V lost 4 bases to trimming and J lost 1 base, with 6 bases between them. The CDR3 consists of 12 residues. The V gene's germline CDR1 is SQVTM and CDR2 ANQGSEA. The CDR3 sequence: CSVVIGTDTQYF. DNA of the CDR3: TGCAGCGTTGTTATCGGCACAGATACGCAGTATTTT.

This chain connects TRBV25-1 to TRBJ2-7; TRBD2 is a possible D gene (6 bases). Trimming took 0 bases from V and 2 from J, leaving 14 bases between them. The germline gives CDR1 MGHDK, CDR2 SYGVNS. This CDR3 contains 16 residues. As DNA, the CDR3 is TGTGCCAGCAGTGAATATTCTCGGGAGCGGCCCTACGAGCAGTACTTC. Translating gives CASSEYSRERPYEQYF.

Only a few counts were recorded for this clonotype. The V and J genes are TRBV5-1 and TRBJ2-3, with D possibly TRBD2 on 6 matching bases. The CDR3 is 15 residues long. Germline V gives CDR1 SGHRS, CDR2 YFSETQ. The V gene lost 2 bases and the J gene lost 0 bases, with 10 bases spanning the gap. CDR3 sequence: CASSFHSGSTDTQYF. The CDR3 nucleotides are TGCGCCAGCAGCTTTCACAGCGGGAGCACAGATACGCAGTATTTT.

In this sample, this clonotype turned up a few times. This chain connects TRBV5-1 to TRBJ1-2; no definite D call. Per the germline V gene, CDR1 is SGHRS and CDR2 is YFSETQ. This CDR3 has 17 amino acids. Trimming removed 1 base from V and 3 bases from J, with 19 bases in between. The CDR3 region has the DNA TGCGCCAGCAGCTTGCGTTCCCCCGGGCCTGGGGACTATGGCTACACCTTC. This codes for CASSLRSPGPGDYGYTF.

The V and J genes are TRBV5-1 and TRBJ2-5; no clear D gene. The germline V gene encodes CDR1 SGHRS and CDR2 YFSETQ. V shed 3 bases and J shed 1 base, with 7 bases lying between them. CDR3 length: 13 amino acids. Written as DNA, the CDR3 is TGCGCCAGCAGCTGGGAAAGCCAAGAGACCCAGTACTTC. This codes for CASSWESQETQYF.